This T cell receptor beta chain appears in the sequencing data of a study of blood T cells in healthy people across ages. At the level of the study: Capture via template switching afforded approximately one barcoded beta molecule per two T cells.

Germline assignment: CDR1 LGHDT and CDR2 YNNKEL (reference sequence). The CDR3 covers 18 residues. With V trimmed by 0 bases and J by 0 bases, 5 bases remained unmatched. Primers used in a second PCR of roughly 6 to 11 cycles were a sample-barcoded 5' primer and a J-beta primer mix. TCRdb redid the calling of the 5' RACE reads with MiXCR, one entry per CDR3 protein. The sample has approximately 800,000 distinct CDR3 sequences; roughly 60% are singletons. General study points: Naive T cell percentage by flow cytometry tracked strongly with beta diversity. Aged donors had fewer naive CD4+ cells and lower diversity than long-lived donors.

As to this clonotype: Antigen specificity is unknown.

Russia was home to the donors, healthy Caucasian individuals aged roughly 6 to 90. This TCR was sampled from a man aged 25 to 40 in good health. V gene TRBV3-1 combines with J gene TRBJ1-2; 12 nucleotides match TRBD1. The sequencing sample was made of blood. CDR3 amino acids: CASSQDRDRGLANYGYTF. CDR3 DNA: TGTGCCAGCAGCCAAGACCGGGACAGGGGGCTCGCTAACTATGGCTACACCTTC.